The entry below gives a single TCR beta chain sequence along with its context. Its specificity is unknown. The data were produced by immunoSEQ multiplex PCR, yet TCRdb's version contains in-frame clones alone and is incomplete. This table holds 20,000 to 25,000 clones, 66% found once. The germline V gene encodes CDR1 MNHNY and CDR2 SVGAGI (reference sequence). The length of the CDR3 is 14 residues. With 2 bases clipped from V and 7 bases from J, the junction kept 6 bases outside the gene matches. The data were taken from a study of CD4 T cells in relation to SARS-CoV-2 and coronaviruses. Study-wide background: ViraFEST: roughly 9-day antigen culture of PBMCs, then TCR beta CDR3 sequencing. Negative control cultures got HIV-1 Nef peptides or no peptide.

CD4+ T cells from unexposed donors were obtained before the COVID-19 pandemic (2011-2018). Isolation of CD4+ T cells took place after approximately 10 days in culture. Cultures received half-medium IL-2 refreshes on days 3 and 7. Sequencing was done on a sample of CD4+ T cells from PBMCs, cultured in vitro. The rearrangement links TRBV6-6 to TRBJ2-7, with 9 bases matching TRBD1. This receptor was taken from a human donor in good health. CDR3 nucleotides: TGTGCCAGCAGTTACGGGACAGGGAAATGGGAGCAGTACTTC. Translated, it gives CASSYGTGKWEQYF.